A selection of T cell receptor beta chains follows, all from one sample in a study of T cell responses to AZD1222 COVID-19 vaccine. TCRdb keeps only in-frame clones here, not all; method: immunoSEQ multiplex PCR. The table has 95,000 to 110,000 clones, over 90% seen once. Here the sequenced sample was peripheral blood, taken on day 0 of AZD1222 vaccination. These receptor sequences come from an adult in good health. The CDR3 runs from the conserved cysteine through the conserved F or W. A D gene is named only where the DNA matches it firmly. Expanded clones get a size class; other rows say once, few or many, or leave the size out.

abundance	v_gene	j_gene	d_gene	CDR3nt	CDR3aa
NA	TRBV30	TRBJ2-5	NA	TGTGCCTGGAGTGTAACCGGGGGAGAGACCCAGTACTTC	CAWSVTGGETQYF
NA	TRBV9	TRBJ2-1	TRBD2	TGTGCCAGCAGCGTAGGGGTGGCGGGGGCCTACAATGAGCAGTTCTTC	CASSVGVAGAYNEQFF
NA	TRBV7-2	TRBJ1-2	NA	TGTGCCAGCAGCCGCGGAGGGGATGGTAACTATGGCTACACCTTC	CASSRGGDGNYGYTF
NA	TRBV7-2	TRBJ1-6	NA	TGTGCCAGCAACATCAATAGGGTCGGCAATTCACCCCTCCACTTT	CASNINRVGNSPLHF
NA	TRBV12-3/TRBV12-4	TRBJ1-3	NA	TGTGCCAGCAGTTTAGATGGAAACACCATATATTTT	CASSLDGNTIYF
NA	TRBV7-2	TRBJ2-7	TRBD1	TGTGCCAGCAGCTTAGCGGGACAGGGGTACGAGCAGTACTTC	CASSLAGQGYEQYF
NA	TRBV7-2	TRBJ2-7	NA	TGTGCCAGCAGCTCATACAGGGCCAGCGAGCAGTACTTC	CASSSYRASEQYF
NA	TRBV5-1	TRBJ2-7	TRBD2	TGCGCCAGTGGATACGGCGGGAGGTACGACGAGCAGTACTTC	CASGYGGRYDEQYF
NA	TRBV6-5	TRBJ1-1	TRBD1	TGTGCCAGCAGTCGGGACAGGGGTGGTGAAGCTTTCTTT	CASSRDRGGEAFF
NA	TRBV6-5	TRBJ2-1	TRBD2	TGTGTATCTAGGACTAGCGGGGGGGCTGAGCAGTTCTTC	CVSRTSGGAEQFF
NA	TRBV6-2/TRBV6-3	TRBJ1-5	NA	TGTGCCAGCAGTTACGTCCAGGAGGCTCAGCCCCAGCATTTT	CASSYVQEAQPQHF
NA	TRBV10-3	TRBJ2-3	TRBD2	TGTGCCATCAGTGGCGCGGCTAGCGGACTCACAGATACGCAGTATTTT	CAISGAASGLTDTQYF
NA	TRBV3-1/TRBV3-2	TRBJ2-3	NA	TGTGCCAGCAGCCAAGAAACTGTGGATACGCAGTATTTT	CASSQETVDTQYF
NA	TRBV2	TRBJ1-5	NA	TGTGCCAGCAGTTCCCAGGGGAACAATCAGCCCCAGCATTTT	CASSSQGNNQPQHF
NA	TRBV5-1	TRBJ2-5	NA	TGCGCCAGCAGCTTGGCCCTTTTACAAGAGACCCAGTACTTC	CASSLALLQETQYF
once	TRBV7-3	TRBJ1-6	NA	TGTGCCAGCAGCTCGACCCGGGACACATCTTTATTCTTT	CASSSTRDTSLFF
NA	TRBV19	TRBJ2-7	NA	TGTGCCAGTAGTATATCTGTTCCCTCCTACGAGCAGTACTTC	CASSISVPSYEQYF
once	TRBV6-5	TRBJ1-2	NA	TGTGCCAGCAGTTACCGGCAGGGCTATGGCTACACCTTC	CASSYRQGYGYTF
NA	TRBV21-1	TRBJ2-3	NA	TGTGCCAGCAGCAAAGAGGAACCAGACGGGGATACGCAGTATTTT	CASSKEEPDGDTQYF
few	TRBV19	TRBJ1-5	NA	TGTGCCAGTTCTAGAGGTAGCGCGGGCAATCAGCCCCAGCATTTT	CASSRGSAGNQPQHF
NA	TRBV28	TRBJ1-4	NA	TGTGCCAGCAGTTTCCGGGCCTGGACCGCAAAGAAACTGTTTTTT	CASSFRAWTAKKLFF
NA	TRBV5-5	TRBJ1-5	NA	TGTGCCAGCAGCTTGGCAGGGGAACCCCAGCATTTT	CASSLAGEPQHF
NA	TRBV30	TRBJ2-1	NA	TGTGCCTGGACTCCTGGGAGAGAGCAGTTCTTC	CAWTPGREQFF
once	TRBV6-5	TRBJ2-1	TRBD2	TGTGCCAGCAGTTACCTTTCTAGCGGGAGGTCTAAGCAGTTCTTC	CASSYLSSGRSKQFF
once	TRBV7-3	TRBJ2-1	TRBD2	TGTGCCAGCAGCTTAACACTAGCGGGCAGGGACAATGAGCAGTTCTTC	CASSLTLAGRDNEQFF
NA	TRBV2	TRBJ1-6	NA	TGTGCCAGCACGCTCCTCGGGGTAACCTATAATTCACCCCTCCACTTT	CASTLLGVTYNSPLHF
NA	TRBV6-5	TRBJ2-1	NA	TGTGCCTCGCGAGGGGAAGGGGCCTACAATGAGCAGTTCTTC	CASRGEGAYNEQFF
NA	TRBV3-1/TRBV3-2	TRBJ2-3	TRBD1	TGTGCCAGCAGCCGCGGACAGGGGGCAATAGATACGCAGTATTTT	CASSRGQGAIDTQYF